This T cell receptor (beta chain) was found in a study of blood T cell repertoires in COVID-19. Some clones are missing from TCRdb's copy, which holds only in-frame ones; the method was immunoSEQ multiplex PCR. In the table there are some 140,000 clones, around four fifths of which are singletons. Germline values: CDR1 KGHSH, CDR2 LQKENI. The CDR3 is 17 amino acids. V trimming: 3 bases; J trimming: 1 base; junction bases outside the gene matches: 8. Sequencing was done on a sample of peripheral blood. This TCR came from a man between 60 and 75 years old who had recovered from COVID-19. J is TRBJ2-2 and V is TRBV18; the match to TRBD1 covers 7 bases. The CDR3 here is CASSPLLGQLNTGELFF. Written as DNA, the CDR3 is TGTGCCAGCTCACCCTTGCTGGGACAGCTGAACACCGGGGAGCTGTTTTTT.